This passage covers 21 T cell receptor beta chains from one sample sequenced in a study of spatial heterogeneity in lung cancer (dated by TCRdb to between 2018 and 2021). The study at large found these results: The number of expanded intratumoral alpha and beta TCRs correlated with the tumor nonsynonymous mutation count.

Which antigens these TCRs recognize remains unknown. The label giving this sample's time point can be read as: sample taken at primary tumor resection. Libraries were prepared through 5' RACE. Instrument on record: NextSeq 500. TCRdb reran the public reads through fastp at Q25 and MiXCR, keeping productive beta chains. Merged by CDR3 protein, the rows form single entries marked with the most common genes and DNA. The sample profile shows about 7,000 distinct CDR3 sequences; approximately 12% of them were found once. The ten most abundant clones make up roughly 8% of the sample. The specimen was lung tumor tissue, collected at surgery. All receptors come from a male donor with early-stage non-small cell lung cancer.

This clonotype was seen many times. The J gene is TRBJ1-4, the V gene TRBV6-5, with D possibly TRBD1 on 5 matching bases. Germline V gives CDR1 MNHEY, CDR2 SVGAGI. The CDR3 contains 16 residues. V was cut by 4 bases and J by 10 bases, with 22 bases left in between. The CDR3: CASSWETADTIGKLFF. The CDR3 DNA is TGTGCCAGCAGTTGGGAGACAGCCGATACGATTGGAAAACTGTTTTTT.

This clonotype came up many times. The CDR3 loop reads CSAGTTDTQYF. DNA for the CDR3: TGCAGTGCTGGGACCACAGATACGCAGTATTTT. The chain carries TRBV20-1 and TRBJ2-3; D tentatively fits TRBD1 or TRBD2 (5 bases each). V was shortened by 5 bases and J by 2 bases, with 5 bases between the two germline ends. In germline, CDR1 is DFQATT, CDR2 SNEGSKA (reference sequence). CDR3 size: 11 residues.

In this sample, this clonotype is medium-sized (0.01 to 0.1%). J is TRBJ1-2 and V is TRBV28; D gene ambiguous. CDR3 length: 12 residues. Germline V gene lookup returns CDR1 MDHEN and CDR2 SYDVKM. V was pared by 5 bases and J by 4 bases, with 8 bases between. CDR3 in DNA: TGTGCCAGCAGTAACTCGTTCTATGGCTACACCTTC. It translates to CASSNSFYGYTF.

This clonotype was counted at least ten times. The chain joins TRBV28 to TRBJ2-5, with 9 bases fitting TRBD1. V shed 5 bases and J 4 bases; nucleotides not matched to a gene: 8. The CDR3 has 15 amino acids. Germline V gene sequence: CDR1 MDHEN, CDR2 SYDVKM. Written as DNA, the CDR3 is TGTGCCAGCAGTCAATCGACAGGGGGGAGAGAGACCCAGTACTTC. Protein product: CASSQSTGGRETQYF. Full variable domain (outside the CDR3, taken from reference TRBV28 and TRBJ2-5): DVKVTQSSRYLVKRTGEKVFLECVQDMDHENMFWYRQDPGLGLRLIYFSYDVKMKEKGDIPEGYSVSREKKERFSLILESASTNQTSMYLCASSQSTGGRETQYFGPGTRLLVL.

By share, this clonotype counts as medium-sized (0.01 to 0.1%). CDR3 protein: CSVGMDTQYF. CDR3 bases: TGCAGCGTTGGTATGGATACGCAGTATTTT. The chain has TRBV29-1 and TRBJ2-3; D remains unclear. V was shortened by 4 bases and J by 6 bases, with 5 bases between the two germline ends. Germline-derived CDR1 and CDR2 are SQVTM and ANQGSEA. The CDR3 loop spans 10 amino acids.

This clonotype was found many times. The genes are TRBV28 and TRBJ1-3; D possibly corresponds to TRBD1 (5 bases). Germline V gene data show CDR1 as MDHEN and CDR2 as SYDVKM. This CDR3 spans 16 amino acids. The ends were cut back, 7 bases at V and 1 base at J, with 17 bases in the middle. CDR3 in DNA: TGTGCCAGCACCCTGGTGGGGGAAAGGTCTGGAAACACCATATATTTT. It specifies CASTLVGERSGNTIYF.

Judged by abundance, this clonotype is medium-sized. DNA for the CDR3: TGTGCCAGCAGTTTTGGGAGGGGAGTCTACGAGCAGTACTTC. Translation: CASSFGRGVYEQYF. This chain joins TRBV27 and TRBJ2-7; 7 bases are a match to TRBD2. Germline-derived CDR1 and CDR2 are MNHEY and SMNVEV (reference sequence). After removal of 3 bases from V and 3 bases from J, the junction contained 5 bases not matched to a gene. The CDR3 length is 14 residues.

This clonotype appeared many times. The chain recombines TRBV24-1 with TRBJ1-5; D not certain. With 3 bases removed from V and 6 bases from J, the gap between germline ends came to 11 bases. CDR3 length equals 14 residues. In germline, CDR1 is KGHDR, CDR2 SFDVKD. CDR3: CATSDARFLQPQHF. CDR3 bases: TGTGCCACCAGTGATGCACGTTTTCTTCAGCCCCAGCATTTT.

This clonotype was counted many times. This chain uses TRBV6-1 with TRBJ2-3, with 11 nucleotides matching TRBD2. In germline, CDR1 is MNHNS, CDR2 SASEGT. The CDR3 runs to 18 residues. The V gene end was trimmed by 2 bases and the J gene end by 2 bases; junction bases not matched to a gene: 9. In DNA form, the CDR3 reads TGTGCCAGCAGTGAATCCTCCCCGACTAGCGGGGCCACAGATACGCAGTATTTT. Translated: CASSESSPTSGATDTQYF.

By sample fraction, this clonotype is medium-sized. The chain joins TRBV5-1 to TRBJ2-1; 9 nucleotides align to TRBD2. This CDR3 contains 15 residues. The V segment lost 2 bases and the J segment 3 bases; nucleotides outside the gene matches: 3. The V gene's germline CDR1 is SGHRS and CDR2 YFSETQ. CDR3: CASSFRLAVYNEQFF. Written as DNA, the CDR3 is TGCGCCAGCAGCTTTCGACTAGCGGTCTACAATGAGCAGTTCTTC.

This clonotype has at least ten counts. V and J are TRBV9 and TRBJ2-7; tentative D call: TRBD2 (5 bases). Germline assignment: CDR1 SGDLS and CDR2 YYNGEE. V gave up 0 bases and J gave up 5 bases, with 15 bases separating them. The CDR3 has 15 amino acids. CDR3 in DNA: TGTGCCAGCAGCGTAGGGCACGGGAAAGAAGACGAGCAGTACTTC. Protein product: CASSVGHGKEDEQYF.

This clonotype was counted at least ten times. This chain links TRBV10-3 with TRBJ2-7, with TRBD2 identical over 8 bases. Trimming removed 11 bases from V and 5 bases from J; junction bases left unmatched: 8. The length of the CDR3 is 12 residues. Looked up from germline, CDR1 is ENHRY and CDR2 is SYGVKD. The CDR3 here is CAVGLASNEQYF. In nucleotides, the CDR3 is TGTGCCGTCGGACTAGCTAGTAACGAGCAGTACTTC.

The sample holds many counts of this clonotype. The chain links TRBV6-6 to TRBJ2-3; D uncertain. Looked up from germline, CDR1 is MNHNY and CDR2 is SVGAGI (reference sequence). Trimming pared 1 base from V and 2 bases from J, leaving 10 bases between. This CDR3 is 15 amino acids long. The CDR3 DNA sequence: TGTGCCAGCAGTTACTTTGGACCCTCCACAGATACGCAGTATTTT. Translating gives CASSYFGPSTDTQYF.

This clonotype is categorized as medium-sized (0.01 to 0.1%). The chain uses TRBV5-1 and TRBJ2-3; the D is unclear. The CDR3 is made up of 14 amino acids. Germline-derived CDR1 and CDR2 are SGHRS and YFSETQ. V lost 4 bases to trimming and J lost 0 bases, with 9 bases between them. The CDR3 DNA reads as TGCGCCAGCAGCGCTGAGACTAGCACAGATACGCAGTATTTT. It yields the protein CASSAETSTDTQYF.

In its sample, this clonotype ranks as medium-sized (0.01 to 0.1%). The CDR3 region has the DNA TGTGCCAGCAGTCCTAGCGGGAGCGGTTCGACCGGGGAGCTGTTTTTT. This translates into CASSPSGSGSTGELFF. The chain recombines TRBV3-1 with TRBJ2-2, with TRBD2 matching over 10 bases. The germline V gene encodes CDR1 LGHDT and CDR2 YNNKEL (reference sequence). This CDR3 has 16 residues. V trimming: 6 bases; J trimming: 5 bases; junction bases outside the gene matches: 9.

This clonotype was recorded at least ten times. CDR3 amino acids: CASSVDRAGTGELFF. CDR3 coding DNA: TGTGCCAGCAGCGTCGACAGGGCGGGCACCGGGGAGCTGTTTTTT. This sequence joins TRBV9 and TRBJ2-2, with 7 bases fitting TRBD1. The CDR3 is made up of 15 amino acids. Trimming took 2 bases from V and 4 from J; bases not matched to a gene: 5. Germline V gene lookup returns CDR1 SGDLS and CDR2 YYNGEE.

This clonotype was seen ten or more times. This chain uses TRBV6-5 with TRBJ2-2; the D gene could be TRBD1 or TRBD2 (7 bases each). Trimming pared 2 bases from V and 10 bases from J, leaving 26 bases between. Germline CDR1 is MNHEY and CDR2 is SVGAGI. The CDR3 contains 18 residues. This CDR3 reads CASSYRPGGQGVRMELFF. The CDR3 DNA reads TGTGCCAGCAGTTACCGACCCGGGGGGCAGGGGGTGAGAATGGAGCTGTTTTTT.

The genes are TRBV20-1 and TRBJ2-5; possibly TRBD2 for D (5 bases). CDR3 length equals 13 residues. V dropped 1 base and J dropped 1 base, with 7 bases sitting between them. Germline V CDR1 and CDR2: DFQATT, SNEGSKA (reference sequence). CDR3 region: CSARGLSQETQYF. DNA for the CDR3: TGCAGTGCTAGAGGACTATCCCAAGAGACCCAGTACTTC.

This clonotype was detected ten times or more. The rearrangement links TRBV7-9 to TRBJ1-5; 8 bases align to TRBD1. The CDR3 is made up of 16 amino acids. Trimming at V came to 1 base and at J to 4 bases, leaving 6 bases not matched to a gene. Germline values: CDR1 SEHNR, CDR2 FQNEAQ (reference sequence). In nucleotides, the CDR3 is TGTGCCAGCAGCTTAGGGGGTACAGGGGGAAATCAGCCCCAGCATTTT. It translates to CASSLGGTGGNQPQHF.

This clonotype was seen just once. The chain recombines TRBV4-1 with TRBJ1-3; D perhaps matches TRBD1 (6 bases). V lost 3 bases and J lost 2, with 11 bases in between. The V gene's germline CDR1 is MGHRA and CDR2 YSYEKL. The CDR3 length is 15 residues. The CDR3 loop is CASSQGTIAGNTIYF. Here the CDR3 DNA reads TGCGCCAGCAGCCAGGGGACAATCGCTGGAAACACCATATATTTT.

The chain employs TRBV12-3 or TRBV12-4 and TRBJ2-7; TRBD2 matches 13 bases. The CDR3 has 18 amino acids. The V gene end was trimmed by 6 bases and the J gene end by 4 bases; junction bases not matched to a gene: 15. The CDR3 sequence: CASSSRHTSGRVVYEQYF. As DNA, the CDR3 is TGTGCCAGCAGCTCGCGCCATACTAGCGGGAGGGTAGTATACGAGCAGTACTTC.